The 7 T cell receptor beta chains below come from one sample, sequenced in a study of OX40 agonist ivuxolimab in advanced cancers. This table comes from immunoSEQ multiplex PCR, and its TCRdb copy is limited to in-frame clones, with some not included. Of fewer than 80,000 clones listed, about 86% are singletons. Sequenced material: CD4+ or CD8+ T cells sorted from blood, taken in a trial of the OX40 agonist ivuxolimab. These receptors were collected from an adult with an advanced solid tumor such as melanoma, head and neck, liver or kidney cancer.

CDR3 sequence (DNA): TGTGCCAGCAGTGATGGCGGGAGGGCCCGCTCCTACGAGCAGTACTTC. Its translation is CASSDGGRARSYEQYF. The chain combines TRBV6-1 with TRBJ2-7, with 9 bases that match TRBD2. Trimming cost V 3 bases and J 0 bases; bases outside gene matches: 6. The CDR3 runs 16 residues. In germline, CDR1 is MNHNS, CDR2 SASEGT.

The chain couples TRBV18 to TRBJ1-4; no clear D gene. Between the trimmed V and J ends, which lost 3 bases and 7 bases, there was a span of 18 bases. CDR3 size: 16 residues. CDR1 KGHSH and CDR2 LQKENI come from the germline V gene. The CDR3 loop is CASSPSSLRPGEKLFF. The CDR3 region has the DNA TGTGCCAGCTCACCCAGTTCCTTGCGCCCGGGTGAAAAACTGTTTTTT.

The chain joins TRBV9 to TRBJ2-1; TRBD2 agrees at 10 bases. This CDR3 is built from 15 residues. From germline, CDR1 is SGDLS and CDR2 YYNGEE. The V and J ends lost 2 bases and 9 bases, in that order; junction bases with no gene match: 8. The CDR3 sequence: CASSVIAGGRGEQFF. CDR3 in DNA: TGTGCCAGCAGCGTGATAGCGGGAGGAAGGGGTGAGCAGTTCTTC.

This clone was counted a single time. The rearrangement uses TRBV19 and TRBJ1-4, with a tentative D call TRBD1 (5 bases). The ends were cut back, 3 bases at V and 7 bases at J, with 18 bases in the middle. Germline loops: CDR1 LNHDA, CDR2 SQIVND (reference sequence). The CDR3 is made up of 16 amino acids. The CDR3 nucleotides read TGTGCCAGTAGTATGGCCCAGGGCCAAGTCCCTGAAAAACTGTTTTTT. Translated, it gives CASSMAQGQVPEKLFF.

The chain carries TRBV10-2 and TRBJ2-2, with 8 nucleotides matching TRBD2. After removal of 7 bases from V and 3 bases from J, the junction contained 7 bases not matched to a gene. This CDR3 region has 15 residues. Germline lookup yields CDR1 WSHSY and CDR2 SAAADI. The CDR3 bases are TGCGCCAGCACGGGAGGGAGGGTTTACACCGGGGAGCTGTTTTTT. It yields the protein CASTGGRVYTGELFF.

With regard to this clone: The sample carries other DNA sequences with the same CDR3. V is TRBV28 and J is TRBJ1-2, with 11 bases that match TRBD1. J was trimmed by 8 bases and V by 5 bases; bases with no gene match: 13. CDR1 is MDHEN and CDR2 is SYDVKM in the germline V gene. The CDR3 runs 16 residues. CDR3 bases: TGTGCCAGCAGTCCAACCCGGACAGGGGGCAGCTACGGCTACACCTTC. Amino acid sequence: CASSPTRTGGSYGYTF.

V is TRBV7-2 and J is TRBJ2-7; 8 bases line up with TRBD2. Germline CDR1 SGHTA, CDR2 FQGNSA. V trimming: 2 bases; J trimming: 6 bases; junction bases outside the gene matches: 6. The CDR3 has 14 amino acids. The CDR3: CASSLRLRGGEQYF. CDR3 nucleotides: TGTGCCAGCAGCTTACGTCTCCGGGGGGGCGAGCAGTACTTC.